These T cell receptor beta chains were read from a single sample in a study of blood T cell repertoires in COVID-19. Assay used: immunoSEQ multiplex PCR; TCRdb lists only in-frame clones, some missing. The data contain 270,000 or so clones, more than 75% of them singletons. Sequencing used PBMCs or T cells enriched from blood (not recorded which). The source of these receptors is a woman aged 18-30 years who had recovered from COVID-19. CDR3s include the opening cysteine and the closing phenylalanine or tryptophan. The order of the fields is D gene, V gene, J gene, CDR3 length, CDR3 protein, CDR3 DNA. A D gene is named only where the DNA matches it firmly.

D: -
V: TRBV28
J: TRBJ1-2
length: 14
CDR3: CASSWQGRVYGYTF
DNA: TGTGCCAGCAGTTGGCAGGGGCGAGTCTATGGCTACACCTTC

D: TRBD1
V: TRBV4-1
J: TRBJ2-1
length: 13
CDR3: CASSPGTGNEQFF
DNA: TGCGCCAGCAGCCCCGGGACAGGCAATGAGCAGTTCTTC

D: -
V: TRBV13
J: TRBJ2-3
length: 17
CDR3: CASSSPAQGFDPDTQYF
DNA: TGTGCCAGCAGCTCGCCCGCACAGGGTTTCGATCCAGATACGCAGTATTTT

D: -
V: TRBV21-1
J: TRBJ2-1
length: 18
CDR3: CASSKATHRESSYNEQFF
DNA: TGTGCCAGCAGCAAAGCGACCCACAGGGAGAGCTCCTACAATGAGCAGTTCTTC

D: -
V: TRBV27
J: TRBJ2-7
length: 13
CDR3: CASSGNASYEQYF
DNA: TGTGCCAGCAGCGGGAACGCCTCCTACGAGCAGTACTTC

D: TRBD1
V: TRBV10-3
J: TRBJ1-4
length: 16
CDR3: CAISEPQRQGDEKLFF
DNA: TGTGCCATCAGTGAGCCGCAACGACAGGGGGATGAAAAACTGTTTTTT

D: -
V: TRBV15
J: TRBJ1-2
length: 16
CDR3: CATSLRYTGTVDGYTF
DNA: TGTGCCACCAGCTTACGTTATACCGGGACTGTGGACGGCTACACCTTC

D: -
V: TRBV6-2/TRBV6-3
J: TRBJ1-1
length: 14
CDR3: CASSYSFGDTEAFF
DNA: TGTGCCAGCAGTTATTCTTTCGGGGACACTGAAGCTTTCTTT

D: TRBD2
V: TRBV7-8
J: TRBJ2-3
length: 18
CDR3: CASSPIGLAGVSTDTQYF
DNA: TGTGCCAGCAGCCCCATAGGTCTAGCGGGAGTAAGTACAGATACGCAGTATTTT

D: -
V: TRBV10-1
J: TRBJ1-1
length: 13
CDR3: CASRRDVGTEAFF
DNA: TGCGCCAGCAGGAGGGATGTAGGCACTGAAGCTTTCTTT

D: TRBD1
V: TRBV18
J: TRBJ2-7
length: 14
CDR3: CASSPLPTGYEQYF
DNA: TGTGCCAGCTCACCACTCCCGACAGGGTACGAGCAGTACTTC

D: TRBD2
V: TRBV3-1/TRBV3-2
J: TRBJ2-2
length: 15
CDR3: CASSGGSYVTGELFF
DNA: TGTGCCAGCAGCGGCGGGAGTTATGTCACCGGGGAGCTGTTTTTT

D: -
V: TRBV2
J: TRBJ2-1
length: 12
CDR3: CASSEELIEQFF
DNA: TGTGCCAGCAGTGAAGAACTCATTGAGCAGTTCTTC

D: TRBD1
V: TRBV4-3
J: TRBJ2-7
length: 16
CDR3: CASSQDTGASSYEQYF
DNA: TGCGCCAGCAGCCAAGATACAGGGGCAAGCTCCTACGAGCAGTACTTC

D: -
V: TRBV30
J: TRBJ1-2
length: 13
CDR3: CAWSVDSNYGYTF
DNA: TGTGCCTGGAGTGTAGACAGCAACTATGGCTACACCTTC

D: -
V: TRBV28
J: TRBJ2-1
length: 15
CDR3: CASSLFLSGTQEQFF
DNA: TGTGCCAGCAGTTTATTTCTTTCCGGGACACAAGAGCAGTTCTTC

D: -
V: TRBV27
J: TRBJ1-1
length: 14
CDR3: CASSFGDFVTEAFF
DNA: TGTGCCAGCAGTTTCGGGGACTTCGTCACTGAAGCTTTCTTT